The T cell receptor (beta chain) under discussion was sequenced for a study of T cells in Graves' hyperthyroidism and ophthalmopathy. Clinicians diagnosed patients from clinical symptoms, serum thyroxine and TRAb, thyroid ultrasound and orbital computed tomography. Fresh 10 ml peripheral blood yielded PBMCs. V shed 5 bases and J 6 bases; nucleotides not matched to a gene: 3. Looked up from germline, CDR1 is SGHTA and CDR2 is FQGTGA. There are 14 residues in the CDR3. Researchers took RNA transcripts and amplified the TCR beta CDR3 regions from them. Carried out on the TCR CDR3, a first-round RT-PCR used the HTBI primer set. TCRdb re-analysed the multiplex PCR reads in MiXCR, keeping a single row per CDR3 protein. This sample has about 410,000 distinct CDR3 sequences; more than 14% occur once, and the top ten carry 15% to 20%. This clonotype showed up many times.

The genes are TRBV7-3 and TRBJ1-6; 8 bases are shared with TRBD1. Sample: blood. The sequence was obtained from a young woman with Graves' ophthalmopathy. The DNA of the CDR3 is TGTGCCAGCAGCCGTGGACAGGGTAATTCACCCCTCCACTTT. Its protein is CASSRGQGNSPLHF.